The rows below give T cell receptor beta chains drawn from one sample of a study of beta chain features in type 1 diabetes. Libraries were prepared by immunoSEQ multiplex PCR; TCRdb keeps only in-frame clonotypes and omits some of them. Of hundreds of thousands of clones in the sample, over 12% were seen once. Sequencing input: naive CD4+ T cells from blood. The receptors shown here come from a man younger than 30 with type 1 diabetes. Each CDR3 is given with its conserved first and last residue. Fields, in order: V gene, J gene, D gene, clone size, CDR3 protein, CDR3 DNA. A D gene is named only where the DNA matches it firmly. Clone size is shown for a subset of rows, as once, few, many or a class of expanded clone.

v_call: TRBV7-9
j_call: TRBJ1-2
d_call: .
clone_size: .
cdr3_aa: CASSLVVRGNYGYTF
cdr3_nt: TGTGCCAGCAGCTTAGTGGTCAGGGGTAACTATGGCTACACCTTC

v_call: TRBV5-1
j_call: TRBJ2-1
d_call: .
clone_size: .
cdr3_aa: CASSFPRVGYEQFF
cdr3_nt: TGCGCCAGCAGCTTCCCCCGAGTTGGTTATGAGCAGTTCTTC

v_call: TRBV4-2
j_call: TRBJ2-7
d_call: TRBD1
clone_size: few
cdr3_aa: CASSQAGQGSYEQYF
cdr3_nt: TGTGCCAGCAGCCAAGCGGGACAGGGCTCCTACGAGCAGTACTTC

v_call: TRBV25-1
j_call: TRBJ1-1
d_call: .
clone_size: few
cdr3_aa: CASSEYLDSPEAFF
cdr3_nt: TGTGCCAGCAGTGAATACCTCGACAGTCCTGAAGCTTTCTTT

v_call: TRBV29-1
j_call: TRBJ1-2
d_call: .
clone_size: once
cdr3_aa: CSVWKAGTYGYTF
cdr3_nt: TGCAGCGTTTGGAAGGCAGGTACCTATGGCTACACCTTC

v_call: TRBV29-1
j_call: TRBJ2-3
d_call: .
clone_size: .
cdr3_aa: CSVGGPRGESQYF
cdr3_nt: TGCAGCGTTGGGGGGCCCCGTGGGGAATCGCAGTATTTT

v_call: TRBV6-5
j_call: TRBJ2-2
d_call: .
clone_size: few
cdr3_aa: CASSPRTAGELFF
cdr3_nt: TGTGCCAGCAGCCCCAGAACAGCCGGGGAGCTGTTTTTT

v_call: TRBV7-9
j_call: TRBJ1-4
d_call: TRBD1
clone_size: .
cdr3_aa: CASSVGDRAATNEKLFF
cdr3_nt: TGTGCCAGCAGCGTTGGGGACAGGGCTGCAACTAATGAAAAACTGTTTTTT

v_call: TRBV5-1
j_call: TRBJ1-1
d_call: TRBD1
clone_size: .
cdr3_aa: CASSSRPGTGVDTEAFF
cdr3_nt: TGCGCCAGCAGCTCCCGCCCCGGGACAGGGGTGGACACTGAAGCTTTCTTT

v_call: TRBV25-1
j_call: TRBJ1-5
d_call: TRBD1
clone_size: .
cdr3_aa: CASSESGTGDNQPQHF
cdr3_nt: TGTGCCAGCAGTGAATCCGGGACAGGGGACAATCAGCCCCAGCATTTT

v_call: TRBV29-1
j_call: TRBJ2-5
d_call: .
clone_size: few
cdr3_aa: CSVERSYQETQYF
cdr3_nt: TGCAGCGTTGAGCGGTCGTACCAAGAGACCCAGTACTTC

v_call: TRBV19
j_call: TRBJ1-5
d_call: .
clone_size: .
cdr3_aa: CASIGHLGQPQHF
cdr3_nt: TGTGCCAGTATAGGGCACCTAGGGCAGCCCCAGCATTTT

v_call: TRBV13
j_call: TRBJ1-1
d_call: .
clone_size: .
cdr3_aa: CASSRLEGMTEAFF
cdr3_nt: TGTGCCAGCAGCCGACTGGAGGGGATGACTGAAGCTTTCTTT

v_call: TRBV30
j_call: TRBJ2-1
d_call: .
clone_size: .
cdr3_aa: CAWSLTIEQFF
cdr3_nt: TGTGCCTGGAGTCTGACGATTGAGCAGTTCTTC

v_call: TRBV7-2
j_call: TRBJ1-2
d_call: TRBD1
clone_size: .
cdr3_aa: CASSLDRGGYGYTF
cdr3_nt: TGTGCCAGCAGCTTAGACAGGGGAGGCTATGGCTACACCTTC

v_call: TRBV29-1
j_call: TRBJ2-3
d_call: .
clone_size: .
cdr3_aa: CSVTGSADTQYF
cdr3_nt: TGCAGCGTTACTGGTAGCGCAGATACGCAGTATTTT

v_call: TRBV2
j_call: TRBJ2-7
d_call: .
clone_size: .
cdr3_aa: CASSFYEQYF
cdr3_nt: TGTGCCAGCAGTTTCTACGAGCAGTACTTC

v_call: TRBV7-2
j_call: TRBJ2-2
d_call: .
clone_size: .
cdr3_aa: CASSLRITGELFF
cdr3_nt: TGTGCCAGCAGCTTACGTATCACCGGGGAGCTGTTTTTT

v_call: TRBV10-3
j_call: TRBJ2-5
d_call: .
clone_size: few
cdr3_aa: CATLSGVQETQYF
cdr3_nt: TGTGCCACCTTATCGGGGGTCCAAGAGACCCAGTACTTC

v_call: TRBV7-2
j_call: TRBJ2-7
d_call: .
clone_size: .
cdr3_aa: CASSLMVHTYEQYF
cdr3_nt: TGTGCCAGCAGCTTAATGGTGCACACCTACGAGCAGTACTTC

v_call: TRBV5-1
j_call: TRBJ2-3
d_call: TRBD1
clone_size: few
cdr3_aa: CASSLGTGWADTQYF
cdr3_nt: TGCGCCAGCAGCCTAGGGACAGGGTGGGCAGATACGCAGTATTTT

v_call: TRBV19
j_call: TRBJ2-4
d_call: .
clone_size: few
cdr3_aa: CASSTPRLGSIQYF
cdr3_nt: TGTGCCAGTAGTACTCCCCGGCTGGGGAGCATTCAGTACTTC

v_call: TRBV11-2
j_call: TRBJ2-7
d_call: TRBD2
clone_size: .
cdr3_aa: CASSLDWTSGRAWEQYF
cdr3_nt: TGTGCCAGCAGCTTAGATTGGACTAGCGGGAGGGCATGGGAGCAGTACTTC

v_call: TRBV18
j_call: TRBJ1-4
d_call: .
clone_size: few
cdr3_aa: CASSPLPGLSEKLFF
cdr3_nt: TGTGCCAGCTCACCTCTACCGGGACTCTCCGAAAAACTGTTTTTT

v_call: TRBV10-3
j_call: TRBJ2-7
d_call: .
clone_size: .
cdr3_aa: CAISEKTVSYEQYF
cdr3_nt: TGTGCCATCAGTGAGAAGACGGTCTCCTACGAGCAGTACTTC

v_call: TRBV9
j_call: TRBJ1-5
d_call: TRBD1
clone_size: .
cdr3_aa: CASSGGTGYNQPQHF
cdr3_nt: TGTGCCAGCAGCGGAGGGACAGGGTACAATCAGCCCCAGCATTTT

v_call: TRBV7-2
j_call: TRBJ2-1
d_call: TRBD2
clone_size: .
cdr3_aa: CASSRRRSSGRDSEQFF
cdr3_nt: TGTGCCAGCAGCCGCCGGCGGTCTAGCGGGAGGGATAGTGAGCAGTTCTTC

v_call: TRBV2
j_call: TRBJ1-5
d_call: TRBD1
clone_size: few
cdr3_aa: CASSVRGLSNQPQHF
cdr3_nt: TGTGCCAGCAGCGTCAGGGGGCTTAGCAATCAGCCCCAGCATTTT

v_call: TRBV5-5
j_call: TRBJ2-4
d_call: .
clone_size: few
cdr3_aa: CASTSGVLGIQYF
cdr3_nt: TGTGCCAGCACCTCCGGAGTGCTCGGCATTCAGTACTTC

v_call: TRBV5-4
j_call: TRBJ2-3
d_call: TRBD2
clone_size: .
cdr3_aa: CASSSGTRQDTQYF
cdr3_nt: TGTGCCAGCAGCTCAGGGACTAGACAAGATACGCAGTATTTT

v_call: TRBV7-2
j_call: TRBJ1-1
d_call: .
clone_size: .
cdr3_aa: CAVHGEGLRQAFF
cdr3_nt: TGTGCCGTACATGGGGAGGGACTCCGCCAAGCTTTCTTT

v_call: TRBV28
j_call: TRBJ1-4
d_call: .
clone_size: .
cdr3_aa: CASSFNVAEKLFF
cdr3_nt: TGTGCCAGCAGTTTTAATGTGGCCGAAAAACTGTTTTTT

v_call: TRBV7-3
j_call: TRBJ1-2
d_call: .
clone_size: .
cdr3_aa: CASSSSNSYGYTF
cdr3_nt: TGTGCCAGCAGCTCGTCCAACTCCTATGGCTACACCTTC

v_call: TRBV25-1
j_call: TRBJ2-7
d_call: .
clone_size: .
cdr3_aa: CASSEFEGKSEQYF
cdr3_nt: TGTGCCAGCAGTGAATTTGAGGGGAAATCGGAGCAGTACTTC

v_call: TRBV6-5
j_call: TRBJ2-3
d_call: .
clone_size: .
cdr3_aa: CASRVDGDTQYF
cdr3_nt: TGTGCCAGCAGGGTTGACGGAGATACGCAGTATTTT

v_call: TRBV5-6
j_call: TRBJ2-3
d_call: .
clone_size: few
cdr3_aa: CASSFPRTDTQYF
cdr3_nt: TGTGCCAGCAGCTTCCCTCGCACAGATACGCAGTATTTT

v_call: TRBV5-1
j_call: TRBJ2-3
d_call: TRBD2
clone_size: .
cdr3_aa: CASSLGLAVPSSTDTQYF
cdr3_nt: TGCGCCAGCAGCTTGGGACTAGCGGTACCTTCTAGCACAGATACGCAGTATTTT

v_call: TRBV6-5
j_call: TRBJ2-5
d_call: .
clone_size: .
cdr3_aa: CASSQGETQYF
cdr3_nt: TGTGCCAGCAGTCAGGGGGAGACCCAGTACTTC

v_call: TRBV19
j_call: TRBJ2-4
d_call: TRBD1
clone_size: .
cdr3_aa: CASGTGDIQYF
cdr3_nt: TGTGCCAGCGGGACAGGGGACATTCAGTACTTC

v_call: TRBV7-9
j_call: TRBJ2-5
d_call: .
clone_size: .
cdr3_aa: CASSLVGTQETQYF
cdr3_nt: TGTGCCAGCAGCTTAGTAGGGACTCAAGAGACCCAGTACTTC

v_call: TRBV30
j_call: TRBJ1-3
d_call: .
clone_size: .
cdr3_aa: CARQDHSGNTIYF
cdr3_nt: TGTGCCCGTCAGGATCACTCTGGAAACACCATATATTTT

v_call: TRBV11-2
j_call: TRBJ2-1
d_call: .
clone_size: .
cdr3_aa: CASSLDRDNEQFF
cdr3_nt: TGTGCCAGCAGCTTAGATCGGGACAATGAGCAGTTCTTC

v_call: TRBV7-2
j_call: TRBJ2-1
d_call: .
clone_size: few
cdr3_aa: CASSVEPTTGKEQFF
cdr3_nt: TGTGCCAGCAGCGTCGAACCTACAACAGGGAAAGAGCAGTTCTTC

v_call: TRBV6-5
j_call: TRBJ2-1
d_call: .
clone_size: .
cdr3_aa: CASSLELSVWNEQFF
cdr3_nt: TGTGCCAGCAGTTTAGAGCTTTCTGTCTGGAATGAGCAGTTCTTC

v_call: TRBV6-6
j_call: TRBJ2-1
d_call: .
clone_size: .
cdr3_aa: CASGQLSYNEQFF
cdr3_nt: TGTGCCAGTGGACAGCTCTCCTACAATGAGCAGTTCTTC